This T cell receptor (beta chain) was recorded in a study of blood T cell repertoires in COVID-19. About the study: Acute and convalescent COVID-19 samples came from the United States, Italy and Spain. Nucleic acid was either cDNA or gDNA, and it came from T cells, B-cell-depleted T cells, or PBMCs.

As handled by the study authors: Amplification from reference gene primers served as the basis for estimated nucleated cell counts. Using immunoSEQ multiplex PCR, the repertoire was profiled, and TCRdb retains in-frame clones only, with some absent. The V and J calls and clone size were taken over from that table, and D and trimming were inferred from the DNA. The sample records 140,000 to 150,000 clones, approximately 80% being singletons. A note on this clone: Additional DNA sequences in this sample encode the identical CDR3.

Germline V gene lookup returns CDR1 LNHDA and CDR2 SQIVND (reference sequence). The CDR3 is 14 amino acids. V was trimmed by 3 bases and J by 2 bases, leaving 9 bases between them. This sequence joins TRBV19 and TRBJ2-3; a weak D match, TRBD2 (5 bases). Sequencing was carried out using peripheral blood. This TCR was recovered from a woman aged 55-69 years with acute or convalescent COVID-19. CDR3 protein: CASSMGEFTDTQYF. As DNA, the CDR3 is TGTGCCAGTAGTATGGGAGAGTTCACAGATACGCAGTATTTT.